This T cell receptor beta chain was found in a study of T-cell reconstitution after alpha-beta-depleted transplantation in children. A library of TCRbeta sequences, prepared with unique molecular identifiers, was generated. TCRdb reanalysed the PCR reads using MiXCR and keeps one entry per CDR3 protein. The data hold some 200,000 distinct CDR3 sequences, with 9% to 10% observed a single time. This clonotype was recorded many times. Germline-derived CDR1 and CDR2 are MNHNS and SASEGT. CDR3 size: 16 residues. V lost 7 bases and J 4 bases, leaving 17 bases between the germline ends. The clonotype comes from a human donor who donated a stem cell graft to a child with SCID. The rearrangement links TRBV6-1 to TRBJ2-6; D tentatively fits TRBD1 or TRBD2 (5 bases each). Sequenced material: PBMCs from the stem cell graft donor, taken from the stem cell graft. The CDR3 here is CASTGAGSSGANVLTF. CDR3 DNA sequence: TGTGCCAGCACCGGGGCTGGGTCCTCCGGGGCCAACGTCCTGACTTTC.